This T cell receptor (beta chain) was found in a study of cytomegalovirus exposure and HLA in healthy donors. Study observations and caveats: Presence/absence results assume similar sequencing depth per donor, which may not hold. In vitro work confirmed that a few CMV-associated chains recognize CMV antigens. Investigators reported fewer than 200 TCR beta chains as tied to cytomegalovirus.

Details on this clone: Its target is not known.

Although they were nominally healthy when sampled, donors likely had unrecorded immune exposures. Researchers ran the PCR with 60 Vbeta and 13 Jbeta primers. TCRdb's table, derived via immunoSEQ multiplex PCR, lists solely in-frame clones and lacks some. The table lists 180,000 or so clones, 77% of them singletons. In germline, CDR1 is GTSNPN, CDR2 SVGIG (reference sequence). This CDR3 spans 12 amino acids. J lost 8 bases, V lost 0 bases, and 2 bases had no gene match. The sequence came from a woman aged 55-69 years in good health and CMV-seropositive. Specimen: PBMCs. The chain employs TRBV30 and TRBJ1-2, with TRBD1 matching over 8 bases. CDR3: CAWSVQGEGYTF. The CDR3 DNA is TGTGCCTGGAGTGTACAGGGGGAGGGCTACACCTTC.